These 3 T cell receptor beta chains were all obtained from the same sample, sequenced in a study of technical replicates of blood from several donors. Clones were read by immunoSEQ multiplex PCR, and TCRdb kept only the in-frame ones, dropping some. The table has about 13,000 clones, approximately 86% seen once. The sequenced sample consisted of PBMCs. The source of these receptors is a human donor in good health.

This rearrangement joins TRBV7-2 to TRBJ1-5; D not certain. There are 15 residues in the CDR3. Trimming stripped 0 bases from V and 3 bases from J, with 9 bases between. In germline, CDR1 is SGHTA, CDR2 FQGNSA. The CDR3 sequence: CASSLATGNNQPQHF. CDR3 DNA: TGTGCCAGCAGCTTAGCAACCGGGAACAATCAGCCCCAGCATTTT. Drawing the rest from reference TRBV7-2 and TRBJ1-5, the complete variable domain is GAGVSQSPSNKVTEKGKDVELRCDPISGHTALYWYRQSLGQGLEFLIYFQGNSAPDKSGLPSDRFSAERTGGSVSTLTIQRTQQEDSAVYLCASSLATGNNQPQHFGDGTRLSIL.

The chain is built from TRBV25-1 and TRBJ2-7, with 8 bases identical to TRBD2. The CDR3 runs to 13 residues. Per germline, CDR1 MGHDK and CDR2 SYGVNS. The ends lost 6 bases at V and 7 bases at J; junction bases unmatched: 8. The CDR3 DNA follows: TGTGCCAGCAGGCCGACGGGGGGGGGTGAGCAGTACTTC. This sequence encodes CASRPTGGGEQYF.

This clone was detected only once. V and J are TRBV18 and TRBJ2-5; TRBD1 aligns across 7 bases. This CDR3 is built from 16 residues. With 2 bases clipped from V and 4 bases from J, the junction kept 10 bases outside the gene matches. The germline V gene has CDR1 KGHSH and CDR2 LQKENI. For the CDR3, the DNA is TGTGCCAGCTCACCAAACGACAGGGCGTTAGGAGAGACCCAGTACTTC. Translated: CASSPNDRALGETQYF.